The present T cell receptor (beta chain) was sequenced within a study of radiation and T cells in renal cell carcinoma. Study results and caveats: From baseline, blood top tumor clonotypes peaked at 2 weeks post-radiation. No pretreatment tumor biopsies were available for baseline clonotypes.

This clone was seen just once. Its antigen is not known. Time point indicated: baseline pretreatment blood. The sample's treatment: 15 Gy SBRT to primary tumor, nephrectomy 4 weeks later. Blood was sampled at baseline, 2 weeks and 4 weeks after SBRT. Sequencing used immunoSEQ multiplex PCR; TCRdb keeps in-frame clones, though not all of them. The repertoire holds roughly 100,000 clones, with about 88% as singletons. Germline CDR1 is MNHEY and CDR2 is SMNVEV (reference sequence). The CDR3 runs 12 residues. Trimming removed 3 bases at V and 5 bases at J, with 6 bases between. The sequencing used blood, collected from a patient whose treatment included radiotherapy and nephrectomy. The sequence came from a man aged 50 or older with renal cell carcinoma. The chain couples TRBV27 to TRBJ2-3; D gene uncertain. The CDR3 is CASSFSGDTQYF. The CDR3 bases are TGTGCCAGCAGTTTTTCCGGAGATACGCAGTATTTT.